This T cell receptor beta chain derives from a study of cytomegalovirus exposure and HLA in healthy donors. Study-wide results and limits: Several of the most significant clusters appeared, in a later analysis, to be linked to common viral pathogens. Later, an analysis showed that TCR beta chains associated with HLA were more clonally expanded than others that were equally common. TCR beta sequences reportedly predicted the HLA-A and HLA-B alleles of most subjects accurately.

CDR1 and CDR2 from the germline V gene are SNHLY and FYNNEI. V lost 4 bases to trimming and J lost 5 bases, with 11 bases between them. The CDR3 runs 13 residues. A multiplex PCR was run with 60 Vbeta primers and 13 Jbeta primers. Per the original data handling: In a later analysis, of some 80 million unique beta chains, roughly 10 million appeared in at least two donors. Some clones are missing from TCRdb's copy, which holds only in-frame ones; the method was immunoSEQ multiplex PCR. The V and J calls and clone size were taken over from that table, and D and trimming were inferred from the DNA. The profile shows some 100,000 clones, roughly four fifths of them singletons. Points on this clone: Its target is unknown.

The sequencing input was PBMCs. The chain carries TRBV2 and TRBJ1-1; D is unresolved. This clonotype originated in a male donor in good health and CMV-seropositive. The CDR3: CASSADRRTEAFF. Written as DNA, the CDR3 is TGTGCCAGCAGTGCAGATAGGAGGACTGAAGCTTTCTTT.